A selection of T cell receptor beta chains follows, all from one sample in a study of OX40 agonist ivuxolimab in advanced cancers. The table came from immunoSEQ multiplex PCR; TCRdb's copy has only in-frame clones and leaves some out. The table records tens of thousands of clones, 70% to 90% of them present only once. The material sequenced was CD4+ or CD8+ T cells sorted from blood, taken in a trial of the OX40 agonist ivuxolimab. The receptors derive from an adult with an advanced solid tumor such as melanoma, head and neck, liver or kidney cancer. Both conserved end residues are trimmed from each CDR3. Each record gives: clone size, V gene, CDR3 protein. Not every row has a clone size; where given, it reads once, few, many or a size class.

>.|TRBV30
AWSVFHRIRGETQY
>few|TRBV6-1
ASSLRTGNQPQH
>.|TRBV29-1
SALLDEQY
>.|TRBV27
ASSSRTSGRQF
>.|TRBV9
ASSAPAGHEQF
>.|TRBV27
ASSLKLAGYEQY
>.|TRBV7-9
ASSLIDSLPLGETQY
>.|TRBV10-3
AIRDHRENTEAF
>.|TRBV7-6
ASSLEMGGAAGELF
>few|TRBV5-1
ASSLPQGGLGTYQETQY
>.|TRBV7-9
ASSLAPWVAGGNEQF
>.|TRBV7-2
ASSREGRGIESDTGELF
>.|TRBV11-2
ASSLGGNTEAF
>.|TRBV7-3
ASSLYGTDEQY
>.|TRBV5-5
ASIRQWTTTDTQY
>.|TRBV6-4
ASSAVGEADTQY
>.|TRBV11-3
ASSPPTSGSNEQF
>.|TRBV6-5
ASSYSRTSGTYEQY
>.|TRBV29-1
SVDSQREVNEQF
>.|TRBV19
ASSFTPSLVDTEAF
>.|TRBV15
ATSLGTVNTEAF
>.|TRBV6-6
ASSPTGLQY
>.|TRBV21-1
ASSKRRDSYEQY
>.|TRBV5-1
ASSSRDGNTGELF
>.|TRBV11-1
ASSLRRRDTGELF
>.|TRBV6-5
ASSYSGQANSPLH
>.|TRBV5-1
ASSPHGQSYEQY
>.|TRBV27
ASSLVGNEKLF
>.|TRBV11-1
ASSLFRRTGTGELF
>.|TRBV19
ASSIGWGNSYNEQF
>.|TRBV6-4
ASSHLPGQGVDEQY
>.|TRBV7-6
ASSLEAEGAYEQY
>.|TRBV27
ASSGAGEETQY
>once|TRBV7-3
ASSPADRLDGYT
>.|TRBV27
ASSLFSGSTHSEQF
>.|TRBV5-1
ASSVLPYAGNTIY
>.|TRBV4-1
ASSQEQAATEAF
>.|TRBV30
AWSRGASGNPYYNEQF
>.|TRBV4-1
ASSQKRGGDEQF
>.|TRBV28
ASSLSRGGNTIY
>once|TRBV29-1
SVEDLWETQY
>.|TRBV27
ASSWAPRRSETQY
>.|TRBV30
AWSFGGQGEAF
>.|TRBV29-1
SVEPSHEQF
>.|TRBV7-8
ASTPKRVLETQY
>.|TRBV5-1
ASSIVNRDRGSNSNQPQH